The present T cell receptor beta chain was sequenced within a study of early T cells in non-severe SARS-CoV-2 infection. This clonotype was detected ten times or more. Unique molecular identifiers were affixed to single, distinct cDNA molecules. TCRdb re-called the 5' RACE reads with MiXCR, one entry per CDR3 protein. This sample has some 30,000 distinct CDR3 sequences, with approximately 5% found just once. The sequence came from an adult who was a healthcare worker with PCR-confirmed SARS-CoV-2 infection or an uninfected control (not recorded which). Sequenced input: whole blood.

The CDR3 DNA reads TGTGCCAGCAGCTTGGAAGATGGTGGGGAGCAGTACTTC. Its translation is CASSLEDGGEQYF. V is TRBV7-9 and J is TRBJ2-7; D unresolved. CDR1 and CDR2 from the germline V gene are SEHNR and FQNEAQ (reference sequence). The ends were cut back, 3 bases at V and 7 bases at J, with 13 bases in the middle. The CDR3 spans 13 residues.